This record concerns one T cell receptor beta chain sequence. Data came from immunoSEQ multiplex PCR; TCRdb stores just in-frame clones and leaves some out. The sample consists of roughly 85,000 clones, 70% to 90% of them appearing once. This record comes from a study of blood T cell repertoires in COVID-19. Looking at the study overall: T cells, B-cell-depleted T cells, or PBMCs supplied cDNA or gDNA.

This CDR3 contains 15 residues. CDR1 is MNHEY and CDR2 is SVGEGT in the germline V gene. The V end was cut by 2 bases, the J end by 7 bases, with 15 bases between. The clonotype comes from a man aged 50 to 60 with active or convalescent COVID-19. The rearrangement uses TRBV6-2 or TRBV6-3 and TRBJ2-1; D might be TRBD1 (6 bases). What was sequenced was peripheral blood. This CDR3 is CASSYESGVWNEQFF. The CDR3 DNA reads TGTGCCAGCAGTTACGAGTCAGGGGTTTGGAATGAGCAGTTCTTC.